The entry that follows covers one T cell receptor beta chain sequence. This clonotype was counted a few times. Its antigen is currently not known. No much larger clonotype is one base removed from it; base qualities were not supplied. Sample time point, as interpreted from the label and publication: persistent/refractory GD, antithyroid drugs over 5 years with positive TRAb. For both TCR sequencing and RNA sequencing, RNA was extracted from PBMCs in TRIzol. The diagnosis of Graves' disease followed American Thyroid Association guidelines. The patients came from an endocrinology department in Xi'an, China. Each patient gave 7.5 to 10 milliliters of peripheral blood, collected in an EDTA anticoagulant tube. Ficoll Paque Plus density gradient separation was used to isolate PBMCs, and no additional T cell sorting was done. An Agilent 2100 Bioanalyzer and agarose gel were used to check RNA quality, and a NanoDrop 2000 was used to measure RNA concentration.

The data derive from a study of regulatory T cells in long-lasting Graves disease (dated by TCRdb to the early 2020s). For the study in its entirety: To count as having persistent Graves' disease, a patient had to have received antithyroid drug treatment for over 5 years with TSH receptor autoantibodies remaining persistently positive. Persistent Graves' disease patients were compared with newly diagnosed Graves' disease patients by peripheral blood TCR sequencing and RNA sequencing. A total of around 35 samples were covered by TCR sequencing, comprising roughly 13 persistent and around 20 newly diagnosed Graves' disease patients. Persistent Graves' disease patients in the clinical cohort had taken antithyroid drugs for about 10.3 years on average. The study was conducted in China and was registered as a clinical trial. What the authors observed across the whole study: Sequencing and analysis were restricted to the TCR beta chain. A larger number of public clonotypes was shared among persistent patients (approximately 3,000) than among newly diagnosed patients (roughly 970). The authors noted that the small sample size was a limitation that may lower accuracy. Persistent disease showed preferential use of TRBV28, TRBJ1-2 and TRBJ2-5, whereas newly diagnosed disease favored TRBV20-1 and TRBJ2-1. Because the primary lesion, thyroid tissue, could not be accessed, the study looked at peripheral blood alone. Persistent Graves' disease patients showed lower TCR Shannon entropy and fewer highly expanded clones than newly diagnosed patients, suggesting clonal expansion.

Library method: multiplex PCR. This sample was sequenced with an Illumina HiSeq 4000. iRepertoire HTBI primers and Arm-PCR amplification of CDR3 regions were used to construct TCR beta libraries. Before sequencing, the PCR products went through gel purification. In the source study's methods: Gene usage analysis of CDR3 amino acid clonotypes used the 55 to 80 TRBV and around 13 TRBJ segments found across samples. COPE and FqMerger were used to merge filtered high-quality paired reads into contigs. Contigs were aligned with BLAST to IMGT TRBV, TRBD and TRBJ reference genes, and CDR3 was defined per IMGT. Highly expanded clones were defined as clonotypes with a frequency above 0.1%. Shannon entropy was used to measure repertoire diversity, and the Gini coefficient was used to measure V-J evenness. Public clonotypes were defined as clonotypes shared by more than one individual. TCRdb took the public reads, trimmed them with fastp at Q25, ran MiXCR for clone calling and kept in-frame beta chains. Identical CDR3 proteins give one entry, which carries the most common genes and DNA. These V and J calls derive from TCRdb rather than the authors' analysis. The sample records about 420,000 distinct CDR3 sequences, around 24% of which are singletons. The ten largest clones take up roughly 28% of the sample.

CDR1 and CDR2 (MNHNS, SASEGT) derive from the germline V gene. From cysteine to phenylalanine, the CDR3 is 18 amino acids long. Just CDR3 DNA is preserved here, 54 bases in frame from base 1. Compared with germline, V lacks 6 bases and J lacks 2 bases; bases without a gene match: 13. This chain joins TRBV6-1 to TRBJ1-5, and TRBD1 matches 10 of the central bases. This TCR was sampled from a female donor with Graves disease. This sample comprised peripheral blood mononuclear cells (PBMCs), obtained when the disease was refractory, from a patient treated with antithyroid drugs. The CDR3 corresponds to CASSNWDRGGRRNQPQHF. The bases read TGTGCCAGCAGCAATTGGGACAGGGGAGGGAGGCGCAATCAGCCCCAGCATTTT.